This TCR beta chain was sequenced during a study of T cell repertoires in cytomegalovirus infection. Turning to the study itself: Alongside well-studied HLA-B-restricted CMV epitopes, recently identified HLA-C-restricted CMV epitopes were also used. Broader study findings: Predominance within the ex vivo response was attributable to HLA-C-restricted CMV-specific TCR beta clonotypes.

TCRdb analysed the reads with MiXCR anew, one entry per CDR3 protein. The sample carries more than 65,000 distinct CDR3 sequences, about 44% recorded once. A remark on this clonotype: The antigen is undetermined.

The germline V gene has CDR1 MNHNS and CDR2 SASEGT. Trimming shortened V by 2 bases and J by 2 bases, and 10 bases separated the two germline ends. The CDR3 is 14 amino acids. The sequences come from CD8+ T cells from cultured PBMCs, collected from culture after CMV antigen stimulation. V gene TRBV6-1 combines with J gene TRBJ2-7, with D possibly being TRBD2 (5 bases). The sequence came from a human donor in good health (CMV status not recorded). Some clones in this sample may be carry-over from other donors' samples. CDR3 nucleotides: TGTGCCAGCAGTGAATTACTAGTGGCCTACGAGCAGTACTTC. Translation: CASSELLVAYEQYF.